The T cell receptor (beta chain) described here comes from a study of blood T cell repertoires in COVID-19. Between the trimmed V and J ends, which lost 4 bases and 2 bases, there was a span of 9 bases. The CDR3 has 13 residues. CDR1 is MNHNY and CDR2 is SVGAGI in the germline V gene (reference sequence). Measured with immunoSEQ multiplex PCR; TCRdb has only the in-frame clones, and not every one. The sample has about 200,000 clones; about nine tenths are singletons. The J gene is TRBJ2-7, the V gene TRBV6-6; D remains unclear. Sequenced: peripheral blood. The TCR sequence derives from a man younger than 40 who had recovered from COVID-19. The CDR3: CASSSGYPYEQYF. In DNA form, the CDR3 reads TGTGCCAGCAGTTCAGGCTACCCCTACGAGCAGTACTTC.